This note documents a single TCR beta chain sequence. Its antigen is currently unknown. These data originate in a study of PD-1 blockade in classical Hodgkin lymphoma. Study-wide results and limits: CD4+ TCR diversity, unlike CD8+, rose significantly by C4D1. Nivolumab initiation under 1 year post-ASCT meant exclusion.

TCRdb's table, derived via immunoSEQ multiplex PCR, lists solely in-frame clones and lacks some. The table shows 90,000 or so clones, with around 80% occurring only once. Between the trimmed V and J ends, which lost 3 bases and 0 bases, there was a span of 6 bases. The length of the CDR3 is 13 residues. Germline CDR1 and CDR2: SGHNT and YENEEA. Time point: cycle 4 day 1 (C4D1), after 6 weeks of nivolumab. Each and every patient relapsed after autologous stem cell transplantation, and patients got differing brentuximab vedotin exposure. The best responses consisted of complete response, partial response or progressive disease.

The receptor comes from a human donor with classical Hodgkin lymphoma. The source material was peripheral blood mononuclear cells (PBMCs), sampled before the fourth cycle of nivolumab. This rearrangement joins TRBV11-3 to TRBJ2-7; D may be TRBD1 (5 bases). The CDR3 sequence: CASSFGASYEQYF. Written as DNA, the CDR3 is TGTGCCAGCAGCTTTGGGGCCTCCTACGAGCAGTACTTC.